This TCR beta chain was observed in a study of a mutant IDH1 vaccine in newly diagnosed glioma. Details on this clone: The antigen is unknown.

Described time point: week 35, safety follow-up. The study gave 300 ug of mutant IDH1 20-mer peptide per vaccine dose, with topical imiquimod. CDR3 length equals 15 residues. From germline, CDR1 is SGDLS and CDR2 YYNGEE. V trimming: 0 bases; J trimming: 5 bases; junction bases outside the gene matches: 4. This table comes from immunoSEQ multiplex PCR, and its TCRdb copy is limited to in-frame clones, with some not included. The sample has some 48,000 clones; 76% are singletons. The material was PBMCs, obtained from a glioma patient whose treatment included an IDH1 peptide vaccine. The chain carries TRBV9 and TRBJ2-3; 9 nucleotides line up with TRBD2. This TCR came from a man aged 35 to 55 with glioma. CDR3 coding DNA: TGTGCCAGCAGCGTAGATGGGACTAGCCTAGATACGCAGTATTTT. This gives the protein CASSVDGTSLDTQYF.